This section outlines one TCR beta chain sequence together with its context. Followed longitudinally, the Seattle patients had been enrolled during active infection. The data were obtained in a study of blood T cell repertoires in COVID-19. Germline V gene sequence: CDR1 LNHDA, CDR2 SQIVND (reference sequence). The CDR3 has 15 residues. V gave up 0 bases and J gave up 3 bases, with 9 bases separating them. Libraries were prepared by immunoSEQ multiplex PCR; TCRdb keeps only in-frame clonotypes and omits some of them. This table has fewer than 300,000 clones, roughly 84% appearing once. The receptor's source is a human donor with COVID-19, enrolled during active disease. The donor label of this sample is uncertain. The V and J genes are TRBV19 and TRBJ2-1; tentatively, D is TRBD1 (6 bases). Sequenced sample: peripheral blood. The DNA of the CDR3 is TGTGCCAGTAGTATAGAGGGGGCAGTCTACAATGAGCAGTTCTTC. Translated, it gives CASSIEGAVYNEQFF.